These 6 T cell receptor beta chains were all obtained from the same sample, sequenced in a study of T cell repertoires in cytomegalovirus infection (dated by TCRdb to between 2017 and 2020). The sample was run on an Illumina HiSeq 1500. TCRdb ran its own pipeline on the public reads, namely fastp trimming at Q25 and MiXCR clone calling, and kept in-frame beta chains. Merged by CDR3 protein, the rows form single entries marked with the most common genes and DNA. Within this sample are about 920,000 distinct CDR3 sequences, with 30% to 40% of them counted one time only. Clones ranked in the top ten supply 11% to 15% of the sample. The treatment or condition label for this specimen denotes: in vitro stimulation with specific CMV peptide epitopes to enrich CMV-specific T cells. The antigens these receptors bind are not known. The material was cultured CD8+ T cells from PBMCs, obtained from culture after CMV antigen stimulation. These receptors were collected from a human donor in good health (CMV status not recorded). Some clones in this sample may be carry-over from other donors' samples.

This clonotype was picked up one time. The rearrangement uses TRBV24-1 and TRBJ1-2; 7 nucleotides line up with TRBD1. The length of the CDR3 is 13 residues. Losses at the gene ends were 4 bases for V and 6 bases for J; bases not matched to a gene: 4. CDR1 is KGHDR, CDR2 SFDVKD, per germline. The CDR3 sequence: CATSETGRDGYTF. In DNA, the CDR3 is TGTGCCACCAGTGAGACAGGGCGCGATGGCTACACCTTC.

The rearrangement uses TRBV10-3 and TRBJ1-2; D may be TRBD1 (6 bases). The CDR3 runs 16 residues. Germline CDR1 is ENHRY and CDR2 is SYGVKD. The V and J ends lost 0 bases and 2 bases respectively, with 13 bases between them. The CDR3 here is CAISESLGARNYGYTF. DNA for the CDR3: TGTGCCATCAGTGAGTCTCTGGGGGCGCGGAACTATGGCTACACCTTC.

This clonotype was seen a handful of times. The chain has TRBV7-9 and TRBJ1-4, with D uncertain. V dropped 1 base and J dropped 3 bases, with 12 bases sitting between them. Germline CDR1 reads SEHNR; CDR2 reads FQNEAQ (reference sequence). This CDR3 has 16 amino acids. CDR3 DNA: TGTGCCAGCAGCTTAGATCAAGGAGCACCTAATGAAAAACTGTTTTTT. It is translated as CASSLDQGAPNEKLFF.

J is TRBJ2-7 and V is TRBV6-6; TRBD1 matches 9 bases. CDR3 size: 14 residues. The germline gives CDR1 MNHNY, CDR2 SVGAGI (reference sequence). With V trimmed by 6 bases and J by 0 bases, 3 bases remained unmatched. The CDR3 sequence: CASSGQGTSYEQYV. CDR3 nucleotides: TGTGCCAGCAGCGGACAGGGGACCTCCTACGAGCAGTACGTC.

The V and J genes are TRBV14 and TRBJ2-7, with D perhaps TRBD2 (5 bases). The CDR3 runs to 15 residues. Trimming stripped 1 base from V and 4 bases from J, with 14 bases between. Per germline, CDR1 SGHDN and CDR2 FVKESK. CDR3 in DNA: TGTGCCAGCAGCCAAGGGAGAGGGCCCTATTACGAGCAGTACGTC. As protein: CASSQGRGPYYEQYV.

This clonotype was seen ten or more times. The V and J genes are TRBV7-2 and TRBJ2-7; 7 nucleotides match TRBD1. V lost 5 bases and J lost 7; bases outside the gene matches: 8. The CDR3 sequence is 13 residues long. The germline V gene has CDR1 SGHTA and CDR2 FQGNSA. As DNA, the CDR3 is TGTGCCAGCAGCACAGGGGCCTCTCGGGAGCAGTACGTC. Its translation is CASSTGASREQYV.